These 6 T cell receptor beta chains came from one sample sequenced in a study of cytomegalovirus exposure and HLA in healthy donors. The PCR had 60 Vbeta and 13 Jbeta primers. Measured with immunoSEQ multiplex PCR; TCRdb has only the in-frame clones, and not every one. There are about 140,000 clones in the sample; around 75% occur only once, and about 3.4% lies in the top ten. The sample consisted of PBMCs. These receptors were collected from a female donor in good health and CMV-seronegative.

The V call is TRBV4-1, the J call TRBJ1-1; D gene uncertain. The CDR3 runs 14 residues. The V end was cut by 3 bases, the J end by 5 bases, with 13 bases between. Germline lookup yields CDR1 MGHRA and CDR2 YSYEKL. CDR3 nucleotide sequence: TGCGCCAGCAGCCAGGTGTCGCCGGTAACTGAAGCTTTCTTT. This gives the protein CASSQVSPVTEAFF.

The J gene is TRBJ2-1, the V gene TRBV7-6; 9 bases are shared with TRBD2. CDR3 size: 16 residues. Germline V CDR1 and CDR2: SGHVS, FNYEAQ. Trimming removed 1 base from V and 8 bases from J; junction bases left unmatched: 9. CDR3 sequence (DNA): TGTGCCAGCAGCTTAGGGATAGCGGGAGAAGGCTATGAGCAGTTCTTC. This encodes CASSLGIAGEGYEQFF.

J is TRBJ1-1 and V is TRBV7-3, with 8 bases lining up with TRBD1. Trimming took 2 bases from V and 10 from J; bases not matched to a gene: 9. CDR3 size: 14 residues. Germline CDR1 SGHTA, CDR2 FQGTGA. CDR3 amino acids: CASSLEGQVGGAFF. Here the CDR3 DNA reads TGTGCCAGCAGCTTAGAGGGACAGGTCGGCGGAGCTTTCTTT.

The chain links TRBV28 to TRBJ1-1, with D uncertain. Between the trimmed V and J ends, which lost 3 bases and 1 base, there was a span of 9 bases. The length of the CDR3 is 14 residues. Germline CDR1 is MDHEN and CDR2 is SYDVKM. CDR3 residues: CASSFGLPNTEAFF. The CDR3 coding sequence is TGTGCCAGCAGTTTTGGCCTGCCGAACACTGAAGCTTTCTTT.

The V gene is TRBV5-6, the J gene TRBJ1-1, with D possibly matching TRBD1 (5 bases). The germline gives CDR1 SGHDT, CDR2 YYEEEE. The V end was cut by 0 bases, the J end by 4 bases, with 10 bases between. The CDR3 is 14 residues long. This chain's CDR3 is CASSLGWGGTEAFF. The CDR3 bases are TGTGCCAGCAGCTTGGGTTGGGGGGGCACTGAAGCTTTCTTT.

In nucleotides, the CDR3 is TGTGCCTGGAGCCCACAGGGGAATGTGGGTTCACCCCTCCACTTT. This encodes CAWSPQGNVGSPLHF. The J gene is TRBJ1-6, the V gene TRBV30; 7 positions agree with TRBD1. This CDR3 is built from 15 residues. The V and J ends lost 3 bases and 9 bases, in that order; junction bases with no gene match: 11. The germline CDR1 and CDR2 sequences are GTSNPN and SVGIG (reference sequence). Drawing the rest from reference TRBV30 and TRBJ1-6, the complete variable domain is SQTIHQWPATLVQPVGSPLSLECTVEGTSNPNLYWYRQAAGRGLQLLFYSVGIGQISSEVPQNLSASRPQDRQFILSSKKLLLSDSGFYLCAWSPQGNVGSPLHFGNGTRLTVT.